The rows below give T cell receptor beta chains drawn from one sample of a study of T cells in Graves' hyperthyroidism and ophthalmopathy. TCRdb reanalysed the multiplex PCR reads using MiXCR and keeps one entry per CDR3 protein. In the table there are 700,000 or so distinct CDR3 sequences, less than 20% of which are singletons. Material for sequencing was blood. These receptors originate from a man aged 18 to 30 with Graves' hyperthyroidism. The CDR3 runs from the conserved cysteine through the conserved F or W. Each record gives: CDR3 DNA, CDR3 protein, clone size, V gene, D gene, J gene. D genes are given only for firm matches. Rows give clone size only sometimes, using once, few, many, or a class for an expanded clone.

CDR3nt: TGTGCCAGCAGACCGTTAGAGAGCCAGGGGTACAATGAGCAGTTCTTC
CDR3aa: CASRPLESQGYNEQFF
abundance: few
v_gene: TRBV12-3/TRBV12-4
d_gene: NA
j_gene: TRBJ2-1

CDR3nt: TGTGCCATCAGTGAGTCCTCGGGGAGCAATGAGCAGTTCTTC
CDR3aa: CAISESSGSNEQFF
abundance: many
v_gene: TRBV10-3
d_gene: NA
j_gene: TRBJ2-1

CDR3nt: TGTGCCAGCAGTGAAGTTGGGGGGCTGGACTATGGCTACACCTTC
CDR3aa: CASSEVGGLDYGYTF
abundance: many
v_gene: TRBV2
d_gene: NA
j_gene: TRBJ1-2

CDR3nt: TGTGCCAGCGGGAAAGGGAGAAAGAATGAAAAACTGTTTTTT
CDR3aa: CASGKGRKNEKLFF
abundance: NA
v_gene: TRBV27
d_gene: NA
j_gene: TRBJ1-4

CDR3nt: TGTGCCAGCAGTCTCCAGGGTAGGATTGGTTTCTTT
CDR3aa: CASSLQGRIGFF
abundance: many
v_gene: TRBV28
d_gene: NA
j_gene: TRBJ1-1

CDR3nt: TGTGCCAGCAGTTTACTGGTCAGGGAGGTGCAGTACTTC
CDR3aa: CASSLLVREVQYF
abundance: many
v_gene: TRBV12-3/TRBV12-4
d_gene: NA
j_gene: TRBJ2-7

CDR3nt: TGTGCCAGTAACCGACAGGGATTCTACGAGCAGTACTTC
CDR3aa: CASNRQGFYEQYF
abundance: few
v_gene: TRBV28
d_gene: TRBD1
j_gene: TRBJ2-7

CDR3nt: TGTGCCAGCAGTTCCAGGGGGAAGGGGGACACCATATATTTT
CDR3aa: CASSSRGKGDTIYF
abundance: few
v_gene: TRBV27
d_gene: TRBD1
j_gene: TRBJ1-3

CDR3nt: TGTGCCAGCAGTCCCCTAACAGGGGGCGCAGCTCAGCCCCAGCATTTT
CDR3aa: CASSPLTGGAAQPQHF
abundance: many
v_gene: TRBV28
d_gene: TRBD1
j_gene: TRBJ1-5

CDR3nt: TGTGCCAGCAGTCCGTGGCCTAAGACTAGCTGGGGGAGTGAGCAGTTCTTC
CDR3aa: CASSPWPKTSWGSEQFF
abundance: many
v_gene: TRBV12-3/TRBV12-4
d_gene: TRBD2
j_gene: TRBJ2-1

CDR3nt: TGTGCCAGCAGCCCCACCGGTGCGGGTACCGGGGAGCTGTTTTTT
CDR3aa: CASSPTGAGTGELFF
abundance: many
v_gene: TRBV28
d_gene: NA
j_gene: TRBJ2-2

CDR3nt: TGCAGTGCTAGAGTCCGAGATACGCAGTATTTT
CDR3aa: CSARVRDTQYF
abundance: NA
v_gene: TRBV20-1
d_gene: NA
j_gene: TRBJ2-3

CDR3nt: TGTGCTAGTGGTTTGGGTCCGGGACTCAATGAGCAGTTCTTC
CDR3aa: CASGLGPGLNEQFF
abundance: few
v_gene: TRBV12-5
d_gene: NA
j_gene: TRBJ2-1

CDR3nt: TGTGCCAGCAGCTTAGGGTTTCTCTACGAGCAGTACTTC
CDR3aa: CASSLGFLYEQYF
abundance: few
v_gene: TRBV7-8
d_gene: NA
j_gene: TRBJ2-7

CDR3nt: TGCGCCAGCAGCTTGACGGGTTTCCAGCAAGAGACCCAGTACTTC
CDR3aa: CASSLTGFQQETQYF
abundance: once
v_gene: TRBV5-1
d_gene: NA
j_gene: TRBJ2-5

CDR3nt: TGTGCCAGCAGCCCGAGGGAGAGAAGGGAGCTGTTTTTT
CDR3aa: CASSPRERRELFF
abundance: few
v_gene: TRBV2
d_gene: NA
j_gene: TRBJ2-2

CDR3nt: TGTGCCAGCACCCAGGGACGGGCCTACGAGCAGTACTTC
CDR3aa: CASTQGRAYEQYF
abundance: many
v_gene: TRBV6-2/TRBV6-3
d_gene: NA
j_gene: TRBJ2-7

CDR3nt: TGCGCCAGCAGCCTGGGACTAGCGGCCTCCGAGCAGTACTTC
CDR3aa: CASSLGLAASEQYF
abundance: NA
v_gene: TRBV4-3
d_gene: TRBD2
j_gene: TRBJ2-7

CDR3nt: TGTGCCTGGAGTACCATGACTGGAAACACCATATATTTT
CDR3aa: CAWSTMTGNTIYF
abundance: NA
v_gene: TRBV30
d_gene: NA
j_gene: TRBJ1-3

CDR3nt: TGTGCCAGCAGTTCAACAGGGGGAGGAAGGGAGCAGTACTTC
CDR3aa: CASSSTGGGREQYF
abundance: NA
v_gene: TRBV12-3/TRBV12-4
d_gene: TRBD1
j_gene: TRBJ2-7

CDR3nt: TGTGCCTGGAGATGGAGAAGGGGGCTTCACAACTATGGCTACACCTTC
CDR3aa: CAWRWRRGLHNYGYTF
abundance: many
v_gene: TRBV30
d_gene: TRBD1
j_gene: TRBJ1-2

CDR3nt: TGCAGTGCTAGATCGGGAGCGGCTGTCGCCGAGCAGTACTTC
CDR3aa: CSARSGAAVAEQYF
abundance: many
v_gene: TRBV20-1
d_gene: NA
j_gene: TRBJ2-7

CDR3nt: TGTGCCAGCAGTGAAGGGAGAATGAATGAAAAACTGTTTTTT
CDR3aa: CASSEGRMNEKLFF
abundance: few
v_gene: TRBV2
d_gene: NA
j_gene: TRBJ1-4

CDR3nt: TGCAGCGTTGGTTTCAGGGGTTCCCACGAGCAGTACTTC
CDR3aa: CSVGFRGSHEQYF
abundance: few
v_gene: TRBV29-1
d_gene: NA
j_gene: TRBJ2-7